This record looks at one TCR beta chain sequence and its context. The target antigen is unknown. These data come from a study of shared clonotypes between healthy human individuals. Study-level information: Used for every donor were three CD4 naive, three CD4 memory, two CD8 naive and one CD8 memory plate. Study-level points and caveats: It was observed that approximately 5% of naive CD4 clonotypes were shared across several donors. Researchers sampled only blood; tissue repertoires likely differ. Clonotypes shared by all four sorted-subset donors had higher generation probabilities than non-shared clonotypes.

Measured with immunoSEQ multiplex PCR; TCRdb has only the in-frame clones, and not every one. The sample holds some 2,000,000 clones; 95% are singletons and the top ten take roughly 0.13%. J was trimmed by 5 bases and V by 7 bases; bases with no gene match: 8. The V gene's germline CDR1 is MDHEN and CDR2 SYDVKM. The CDR3 consists of 14 residues. This chain connects TRBV28 to TRBJ1-1; 9 bases are a match to TRBD1. The receptor's source is a man between 18 and 35 years old in good health. The sample comprised naive CD4+ T cells sorted from blood. The subset was: CD45RA+ positively selected. This CDR3 is CASNTDRGVTEAFF. The CDR3 DNA reads as TGTGCCAGCAACACCGACAGGGGGGTAACTGAAGCTTTCTTT.